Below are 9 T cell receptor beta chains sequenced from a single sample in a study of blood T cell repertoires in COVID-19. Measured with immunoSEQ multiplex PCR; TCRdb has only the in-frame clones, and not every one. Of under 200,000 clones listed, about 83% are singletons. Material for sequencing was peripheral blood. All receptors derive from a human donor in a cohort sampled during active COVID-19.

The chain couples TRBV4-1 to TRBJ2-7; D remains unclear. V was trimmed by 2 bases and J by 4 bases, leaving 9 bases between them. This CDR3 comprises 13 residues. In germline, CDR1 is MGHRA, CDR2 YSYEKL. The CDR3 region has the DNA TGCGCCAGCAGCCAACCCGACACTTACGAGCAGTACTTC. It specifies CASSQPDTYEQYF.

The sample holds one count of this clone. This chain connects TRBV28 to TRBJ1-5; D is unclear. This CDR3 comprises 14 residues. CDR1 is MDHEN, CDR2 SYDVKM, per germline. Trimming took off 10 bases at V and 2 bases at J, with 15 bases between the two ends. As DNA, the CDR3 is TGTGCCACCGTCGAGGTAGGAGGCAATCAGCCCCAGCATTTT. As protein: CATVEVGGNQPQHF.

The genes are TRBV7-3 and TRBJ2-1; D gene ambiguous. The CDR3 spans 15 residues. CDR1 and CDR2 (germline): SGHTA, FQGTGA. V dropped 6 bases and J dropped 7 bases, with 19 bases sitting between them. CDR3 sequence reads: CASSPTAVQRNEQFF. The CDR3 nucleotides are TGTGCCAGCAGTCCTACAGCCGTCCAAAGGAATGAGCAGTTCTTC.

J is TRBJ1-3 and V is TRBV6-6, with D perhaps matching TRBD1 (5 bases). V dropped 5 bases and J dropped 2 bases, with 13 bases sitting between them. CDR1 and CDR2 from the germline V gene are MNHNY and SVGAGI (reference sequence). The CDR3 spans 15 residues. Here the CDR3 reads CASSTPRVPGNTIYF. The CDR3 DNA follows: TGTGCCAGCAGTACCCCCAGGGTGCCTGGAAACACCATATATTTT.

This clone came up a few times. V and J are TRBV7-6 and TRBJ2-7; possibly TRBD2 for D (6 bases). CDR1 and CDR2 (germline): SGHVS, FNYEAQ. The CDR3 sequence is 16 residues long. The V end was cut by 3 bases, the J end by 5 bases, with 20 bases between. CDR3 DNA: TGTGCCAGCAGCTTCAGCCGGGACTCAAACGACCACGAGCAGTACTTC. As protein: CASSFSRDSNDHEQYF. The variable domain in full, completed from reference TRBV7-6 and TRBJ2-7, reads GAGVSQSPRYKVTKRGQDVALRCDPISGHVSLYWYRQALGQGPEFLTYFNYEAQQDKSGLPNDRFSAERPEGSISTLTIQRTEQRDSAMYRCASSFSRDSNDHEQYFGPGTRLTVT.

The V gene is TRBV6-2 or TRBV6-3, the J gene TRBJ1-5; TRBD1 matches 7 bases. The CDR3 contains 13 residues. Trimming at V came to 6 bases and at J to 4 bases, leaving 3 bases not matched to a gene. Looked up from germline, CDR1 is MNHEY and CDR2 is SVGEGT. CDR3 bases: TGTGCCAGCAGCATGACAGGGAATCAGCCCCAGCATTTT. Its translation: CASSMTGNQPQHF.

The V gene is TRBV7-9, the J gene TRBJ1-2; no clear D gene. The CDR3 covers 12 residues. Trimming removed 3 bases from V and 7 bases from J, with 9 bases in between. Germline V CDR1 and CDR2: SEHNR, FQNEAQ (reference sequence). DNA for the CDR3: TGTGCCAGCAGCTTGTCCCCTCCTGGCTACACCTTC. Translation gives CASSLSPPGYTF.

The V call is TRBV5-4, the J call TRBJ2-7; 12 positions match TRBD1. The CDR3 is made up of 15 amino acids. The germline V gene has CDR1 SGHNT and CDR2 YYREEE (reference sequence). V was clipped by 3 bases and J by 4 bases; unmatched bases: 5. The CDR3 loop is CASSSRDRGLYEQYF. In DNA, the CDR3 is TGTGCCAGCAGCTCCCGGGACAGGGGGCTATACGAGCAGTACTTC.

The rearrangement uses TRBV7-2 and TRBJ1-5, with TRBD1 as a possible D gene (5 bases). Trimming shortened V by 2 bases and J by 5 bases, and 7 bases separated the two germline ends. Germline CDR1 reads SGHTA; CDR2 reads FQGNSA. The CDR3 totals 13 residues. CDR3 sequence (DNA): TGTGCCAGCAGCTTATTAGGGGATCAGCCCCAGCATTTT. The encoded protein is CASSLLGDQPQHF.